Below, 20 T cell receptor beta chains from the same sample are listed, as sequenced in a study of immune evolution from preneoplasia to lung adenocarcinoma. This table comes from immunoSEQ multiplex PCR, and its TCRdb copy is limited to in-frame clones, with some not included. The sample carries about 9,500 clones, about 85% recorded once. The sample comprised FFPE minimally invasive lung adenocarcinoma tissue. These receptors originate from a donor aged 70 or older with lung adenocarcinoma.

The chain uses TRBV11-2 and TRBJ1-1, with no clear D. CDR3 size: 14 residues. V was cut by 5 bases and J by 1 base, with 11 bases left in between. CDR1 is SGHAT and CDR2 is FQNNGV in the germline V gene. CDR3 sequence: CASSARVGNTEAFF. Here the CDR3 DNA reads TGTGCCAGCAGCGCTCGAGTCGGGAACACTGAAGCTTTCTTT.

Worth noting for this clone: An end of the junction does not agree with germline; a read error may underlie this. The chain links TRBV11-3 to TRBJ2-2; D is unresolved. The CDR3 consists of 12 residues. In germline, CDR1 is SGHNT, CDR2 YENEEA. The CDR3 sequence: CASSLTTWELFF. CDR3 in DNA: TGTGCCAGCAGCTTGACCACCTGGGAGCTGTTTTTT.

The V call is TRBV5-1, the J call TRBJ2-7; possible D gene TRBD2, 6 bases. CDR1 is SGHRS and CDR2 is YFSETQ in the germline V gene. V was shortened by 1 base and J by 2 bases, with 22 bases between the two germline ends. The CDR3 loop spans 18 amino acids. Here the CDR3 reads CASSLRGPRGTGAYEQYF. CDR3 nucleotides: TGCGCCAGCAGCTTGCGGGGTCCTCGGGGGACGGGTGCCTACGAGCAGTACTTC.

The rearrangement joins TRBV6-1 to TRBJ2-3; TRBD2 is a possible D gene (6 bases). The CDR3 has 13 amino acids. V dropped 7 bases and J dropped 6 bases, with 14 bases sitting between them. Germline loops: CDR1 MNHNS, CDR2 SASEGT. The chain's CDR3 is CASIGGTRDTQYF. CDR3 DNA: TGTGCCAGCATCGGGGGTACCCGGGATACGCAGTATTTT.

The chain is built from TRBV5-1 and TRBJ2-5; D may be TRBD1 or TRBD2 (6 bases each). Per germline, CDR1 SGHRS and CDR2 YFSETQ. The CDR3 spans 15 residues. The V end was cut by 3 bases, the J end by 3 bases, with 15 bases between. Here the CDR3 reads CASSWRGGGEETQYF. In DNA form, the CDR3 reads TGCGCCAGCAGCTGGCGGGGTGGGGGCGAAGAGACCCAGTACTTC.

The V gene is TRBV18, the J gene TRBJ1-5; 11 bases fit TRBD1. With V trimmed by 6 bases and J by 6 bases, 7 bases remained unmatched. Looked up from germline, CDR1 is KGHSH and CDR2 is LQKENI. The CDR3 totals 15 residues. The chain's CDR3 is CASSQDRGHAQPQHF. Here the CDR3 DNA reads TGTGCCAGCTCGCAGGACAGGGGGCACGCTCAGCCCCAGCATTTT.

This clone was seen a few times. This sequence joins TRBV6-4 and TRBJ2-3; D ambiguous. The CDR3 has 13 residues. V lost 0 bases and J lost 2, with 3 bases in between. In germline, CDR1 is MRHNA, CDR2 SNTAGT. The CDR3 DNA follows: TGTGCCAGCAGTGACTCACCCACAGATACGCAGTATTTT. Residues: CASSDSPTDTQYF.

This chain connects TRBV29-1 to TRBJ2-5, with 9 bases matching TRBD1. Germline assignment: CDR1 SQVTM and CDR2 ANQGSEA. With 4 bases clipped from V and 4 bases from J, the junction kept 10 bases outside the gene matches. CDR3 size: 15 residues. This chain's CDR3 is CSVAGGTGFRETQYF. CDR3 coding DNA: TGCAGCGTTGCAGGCGGGACAGGGTTTAGAGAGACCCAGTACTTC.

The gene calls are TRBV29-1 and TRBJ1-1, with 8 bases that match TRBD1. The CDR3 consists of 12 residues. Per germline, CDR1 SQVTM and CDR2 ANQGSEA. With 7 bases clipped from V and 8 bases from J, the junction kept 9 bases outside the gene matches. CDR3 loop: CSGKGQGREAFF. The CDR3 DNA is TGCAGCGGAAAAGGACAGGGACGAGAAGCTTTCTTT.

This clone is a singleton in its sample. The CDR3 here is CASSLVRGTLRNEQYF. CDR3 DNA: TGCGCCAGCAGCTTGGTGAGGGGTACACTGAGAAACGAGCAGTACTTC. The chain recombines TRBV5-1 with TRBJ2-5; D is possibly TRBD1 or TRBD2 (5 bases each). Gene TRBJ2-7 matches the end of the DNA better, so the J call may be wrong. Germline CDR1 and CDR2: SGHRS and YFSETQ. The CDR3 consists of 16 residues.

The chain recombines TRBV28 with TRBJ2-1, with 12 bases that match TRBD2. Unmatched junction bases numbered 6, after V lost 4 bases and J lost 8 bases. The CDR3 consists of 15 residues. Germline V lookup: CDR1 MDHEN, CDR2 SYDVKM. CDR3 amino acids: CASSSPWTSGDEQFF. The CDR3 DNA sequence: TGTGCCAGCAGTTCCCCGTGGACTAGCGGGGATGAGCAGTTCTTC.

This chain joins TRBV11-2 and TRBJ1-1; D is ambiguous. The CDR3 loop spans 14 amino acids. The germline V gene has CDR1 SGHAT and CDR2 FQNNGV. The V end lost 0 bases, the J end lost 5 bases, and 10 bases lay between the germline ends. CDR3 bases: TGTGCCAGCAGCTTAGAGGGGTTGGATACTGAAGCTTTCTTT. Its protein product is CASSLEGLDTEAFF.

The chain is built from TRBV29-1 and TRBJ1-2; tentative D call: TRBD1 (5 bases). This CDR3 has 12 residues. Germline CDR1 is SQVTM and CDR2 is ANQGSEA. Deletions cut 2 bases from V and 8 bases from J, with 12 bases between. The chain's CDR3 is CSVEMQGWGYTF. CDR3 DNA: TGCAGCGTTGAAATGCAGGGATGGGGCTACACCTTC.

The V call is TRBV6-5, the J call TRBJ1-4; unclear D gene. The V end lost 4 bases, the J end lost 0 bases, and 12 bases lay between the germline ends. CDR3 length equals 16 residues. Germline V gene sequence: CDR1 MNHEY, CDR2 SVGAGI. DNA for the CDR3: TGTGCCAGCAGTTCCAAACCCGGGGCAACTAATGAAAAACTGTTTTTT. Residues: CASSSKPGATNEKLFF.

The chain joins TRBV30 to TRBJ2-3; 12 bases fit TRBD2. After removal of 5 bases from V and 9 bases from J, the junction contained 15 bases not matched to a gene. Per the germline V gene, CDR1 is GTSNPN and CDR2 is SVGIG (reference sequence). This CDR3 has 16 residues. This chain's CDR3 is CAWRRTSGVHVGTQYF. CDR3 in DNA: TGTGCCTGGCGAAGGACTAGCGGGGTTCACGTGGGGACGCAGTATTTT.

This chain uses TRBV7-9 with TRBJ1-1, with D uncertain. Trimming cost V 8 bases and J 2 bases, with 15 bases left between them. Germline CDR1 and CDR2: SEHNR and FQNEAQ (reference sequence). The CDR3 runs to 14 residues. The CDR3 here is CASGTFGSNTEAFF. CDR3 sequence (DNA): TGTGCCAGCGGAACGTTTGGATCCAACACTGAAGCTTTCTTT.

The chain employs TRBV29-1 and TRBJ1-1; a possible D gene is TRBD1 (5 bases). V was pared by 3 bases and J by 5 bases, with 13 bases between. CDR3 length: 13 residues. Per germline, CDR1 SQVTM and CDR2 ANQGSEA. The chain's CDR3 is CSVEVVEGTEAFF. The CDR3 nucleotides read TGCAGCGTTGAGGTAGTGGAGGGGACTGAAGCTTTCTTT.

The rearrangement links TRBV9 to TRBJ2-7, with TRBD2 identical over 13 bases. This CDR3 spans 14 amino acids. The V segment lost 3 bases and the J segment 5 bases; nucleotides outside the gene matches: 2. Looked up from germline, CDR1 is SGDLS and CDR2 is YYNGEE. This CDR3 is CASSGGTSGNEQYF. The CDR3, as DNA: TGTGCCAGCAGCGGGGGGACTAGCGGGAACGAGCAGTACTTC.

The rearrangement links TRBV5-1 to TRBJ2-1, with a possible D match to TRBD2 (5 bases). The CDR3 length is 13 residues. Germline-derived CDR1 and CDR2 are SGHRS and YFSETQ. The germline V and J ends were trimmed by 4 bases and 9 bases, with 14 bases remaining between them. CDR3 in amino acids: CASSPDSWIEQFF. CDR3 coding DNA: TGCGCCAGCAGCCCGGACTCCTGGATTGAGCAGTTCTTC.

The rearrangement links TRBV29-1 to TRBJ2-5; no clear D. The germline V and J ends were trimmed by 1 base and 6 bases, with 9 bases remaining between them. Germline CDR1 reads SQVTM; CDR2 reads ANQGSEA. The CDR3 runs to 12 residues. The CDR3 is CSVEGSGKTQYF. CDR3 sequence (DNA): TGCAGCGTTGAAGGGTCGGGTAAGACCCAGTACTTC. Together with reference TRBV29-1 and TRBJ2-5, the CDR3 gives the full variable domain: SAVISQKPSRDICQRGTSLTIQCQVDSQVTMMFWYRQQPGQSLTLIATANQGSEATYESGFVIDKFPISRPNLTFSTLTVSNMSPEDSSIYLCSVEGSGKTQYFGPGTRLLVL.